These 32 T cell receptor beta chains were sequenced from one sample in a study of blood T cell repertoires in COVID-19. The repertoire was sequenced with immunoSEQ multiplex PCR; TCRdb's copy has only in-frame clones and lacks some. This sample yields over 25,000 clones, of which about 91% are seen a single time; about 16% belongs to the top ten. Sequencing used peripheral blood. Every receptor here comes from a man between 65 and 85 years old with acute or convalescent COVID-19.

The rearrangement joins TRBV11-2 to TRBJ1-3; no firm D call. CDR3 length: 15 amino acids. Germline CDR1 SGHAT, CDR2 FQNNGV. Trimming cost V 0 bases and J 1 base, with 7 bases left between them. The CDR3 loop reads CASSLDRSSGNTIYF. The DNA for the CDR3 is TGTGCCAGCAGCTTAGATCGGTCTTCTGGAAACACCATATATTTT.

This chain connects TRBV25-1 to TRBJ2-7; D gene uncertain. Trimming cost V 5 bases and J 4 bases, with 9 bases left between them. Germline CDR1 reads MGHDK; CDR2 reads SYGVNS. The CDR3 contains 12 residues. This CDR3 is CASSLTTYEQYF. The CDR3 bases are TGTGCCAGCAGTTTAACGACTTACGAGCAGTACTTC.

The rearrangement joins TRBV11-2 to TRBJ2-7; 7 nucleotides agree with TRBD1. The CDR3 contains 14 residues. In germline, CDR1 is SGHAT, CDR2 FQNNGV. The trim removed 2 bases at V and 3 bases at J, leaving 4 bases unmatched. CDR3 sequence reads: CASSLLGQDYEQYF. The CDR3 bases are TGTGCCAGCAGCTTACTAGGACAGGACTACGAGCAGTACTTC. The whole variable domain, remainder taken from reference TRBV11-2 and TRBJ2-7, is EAGVAQSPRYKIIEKRQSVAFWCNPISGHATLYWYQQILGQGPKLLIQFQNNGVVDDSQLPKDRFSAERLKGVDSTLKIQPAKLEDSAVYLCASSLLGQDYEQYFGPGTRLTVT.

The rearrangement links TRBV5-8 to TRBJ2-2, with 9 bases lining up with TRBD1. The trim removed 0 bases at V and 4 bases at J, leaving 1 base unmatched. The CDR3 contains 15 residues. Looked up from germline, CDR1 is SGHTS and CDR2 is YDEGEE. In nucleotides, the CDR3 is TGTGCCAGCAGCTTGGACAGGGGGCCCACCGGGGAGCTGTTTTTT. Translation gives CASSLDRGPTGELFF.

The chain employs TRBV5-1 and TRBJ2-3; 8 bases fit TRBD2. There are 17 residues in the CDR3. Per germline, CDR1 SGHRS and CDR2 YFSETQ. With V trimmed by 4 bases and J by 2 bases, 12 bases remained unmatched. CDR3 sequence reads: CASSPRVVAGYTDTQYF. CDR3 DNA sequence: TGCGCCAGCAGCCCCCGGGTGGTAGCGGGGTACACAGATACGCAGTATTTT. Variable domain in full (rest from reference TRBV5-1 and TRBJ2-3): KAGVTQTPRYLIKTRGQQVTLSCSPISGHRSVSWYQQTPGQGLQFLFEYFSETQRNKGNFPGRFSGRQFSNSRSEMNVSTLELGDSALYLCASSPRVVAGYTDTQYFGPGTRLTVL.

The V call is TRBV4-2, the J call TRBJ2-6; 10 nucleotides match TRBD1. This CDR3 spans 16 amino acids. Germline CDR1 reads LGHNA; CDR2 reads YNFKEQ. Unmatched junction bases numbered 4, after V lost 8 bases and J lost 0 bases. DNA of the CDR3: TGTGCCAGCGGGACAGGGGAGCCCTCTGGGGCCAACGTCCTGACTTTC. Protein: CASGTGEPSGANVLTF.

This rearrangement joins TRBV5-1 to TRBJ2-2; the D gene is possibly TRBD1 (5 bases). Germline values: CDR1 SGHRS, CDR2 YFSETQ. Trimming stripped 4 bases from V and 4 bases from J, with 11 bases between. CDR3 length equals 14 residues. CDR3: CASSPVTVTGELFF. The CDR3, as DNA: TGCGCCAGCAGCCCCGTGACAGTCACCGGGGAGCTGTTTTTT.

The CDR3 spells CSASGDRWDQPQHF. CDR3 nucleotides: TGCAGTGCAAGTGGGGACAGATGGGATCAGCCCCAGCATTTT. The rearrangement links TRBV20-1 to TRBJ1-5; 7 bases align to TRBD1. CDR1 and CDR2 from the germline V gene are DFQATT and SNEGSKA (reference sequence). The CDR3 runs 14 residues. Trimming at V came to 6 bases and at J to 5 bases, leaving 10 bases not matched to a gene.

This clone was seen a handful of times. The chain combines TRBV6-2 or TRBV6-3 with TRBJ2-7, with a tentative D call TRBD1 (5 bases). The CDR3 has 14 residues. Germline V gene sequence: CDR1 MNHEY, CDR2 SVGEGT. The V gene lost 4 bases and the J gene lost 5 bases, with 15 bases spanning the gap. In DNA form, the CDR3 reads TGTGCCAGCAGTTCCCTTGGGGCGCCAGACGAGCAGTACTTC. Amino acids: CASSSLGAPDEQYF.

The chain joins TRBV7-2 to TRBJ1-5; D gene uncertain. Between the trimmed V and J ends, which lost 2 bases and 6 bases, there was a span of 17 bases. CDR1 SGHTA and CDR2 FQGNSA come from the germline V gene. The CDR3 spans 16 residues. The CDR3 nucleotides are TGTGCCAGCAGCTTATCCGCGGGTAGGGTGCTTCAGCCCCAGCATTTT. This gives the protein CASSLSAGRVLQPQHF.

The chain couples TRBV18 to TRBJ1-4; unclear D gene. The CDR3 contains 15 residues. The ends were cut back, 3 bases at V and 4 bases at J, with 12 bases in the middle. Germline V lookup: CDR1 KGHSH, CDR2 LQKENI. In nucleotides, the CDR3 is TGTGCCAGCTCACCCCTTGGCGGAGATAATGAAAAACTGTTTTTT. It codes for CASSPLGGDNEKLFF.

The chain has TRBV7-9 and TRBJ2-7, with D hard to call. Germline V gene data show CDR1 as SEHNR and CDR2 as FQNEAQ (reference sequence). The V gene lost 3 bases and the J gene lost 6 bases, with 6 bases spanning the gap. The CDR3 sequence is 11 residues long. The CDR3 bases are TGTGCCAGCAGCTTTTCGGTCGAGCAGTACTTC. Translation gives CASSFSVEQYF.

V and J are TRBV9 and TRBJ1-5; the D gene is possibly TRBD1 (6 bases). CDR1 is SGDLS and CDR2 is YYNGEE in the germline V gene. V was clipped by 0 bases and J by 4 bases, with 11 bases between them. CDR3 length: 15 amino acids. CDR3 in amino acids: CASSVEGGSNQPQHF. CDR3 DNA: TGTGCCAGCAGCGTAGAAGGGGGAAGTAATCAGCCCCAGCATTTT.

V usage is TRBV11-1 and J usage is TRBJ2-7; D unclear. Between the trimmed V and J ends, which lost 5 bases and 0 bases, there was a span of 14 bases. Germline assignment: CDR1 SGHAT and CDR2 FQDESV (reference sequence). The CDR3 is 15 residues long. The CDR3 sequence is CASSGVDAYSYEQYF. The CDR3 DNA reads TGTGCCAGCAGCGGAGTCGATGCCTACTCCTACGAGCAGTACTTC.

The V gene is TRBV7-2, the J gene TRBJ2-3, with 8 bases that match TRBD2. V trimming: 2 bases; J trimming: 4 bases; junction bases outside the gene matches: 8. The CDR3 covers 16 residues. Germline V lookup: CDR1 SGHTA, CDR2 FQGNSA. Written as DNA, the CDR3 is TGTGCCAGCAGCTTAATTACCGGGACTAGTGCAGATACGCAGTATTTT. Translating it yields CASSLITGTSADTQYF.

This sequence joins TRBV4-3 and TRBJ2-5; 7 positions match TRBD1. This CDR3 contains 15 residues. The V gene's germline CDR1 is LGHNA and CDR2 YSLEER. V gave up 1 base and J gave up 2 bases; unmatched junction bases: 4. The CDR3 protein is CASSQARDRQETQYF. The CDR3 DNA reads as TGCGCCAGCAGCCAAGCGAGGGACAGACAAGAGACCCAGTACTTC.

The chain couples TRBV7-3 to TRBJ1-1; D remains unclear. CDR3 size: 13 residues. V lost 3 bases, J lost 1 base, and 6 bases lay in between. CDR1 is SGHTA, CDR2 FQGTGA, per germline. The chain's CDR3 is CASSFTQNTEAFF. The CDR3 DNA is TGTGCCAGCAGCTTCACACAGAACACTGAAGCTTTCTTT. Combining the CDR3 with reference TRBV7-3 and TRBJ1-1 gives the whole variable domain GAGVSQTPSNKVTEKGKYVELRCDPISGHTALYWYRQSLGQGPEFLIYFQGTGAADDSGLPNDRFFAVRPEGSVSTLKIQRTERGDSAVYLCASSFTQNTEAFFGQGTRLTVV.

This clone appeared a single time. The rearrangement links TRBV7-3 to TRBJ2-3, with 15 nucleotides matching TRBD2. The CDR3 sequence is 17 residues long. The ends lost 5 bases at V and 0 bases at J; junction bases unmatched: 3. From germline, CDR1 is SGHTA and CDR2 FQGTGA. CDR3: CASSPGTSGGSTDTQYF. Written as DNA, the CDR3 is TGTGCCAGCAGCCCCGGGACTAGCGGGGGGAGCACAGATACGCAGTATTTT.

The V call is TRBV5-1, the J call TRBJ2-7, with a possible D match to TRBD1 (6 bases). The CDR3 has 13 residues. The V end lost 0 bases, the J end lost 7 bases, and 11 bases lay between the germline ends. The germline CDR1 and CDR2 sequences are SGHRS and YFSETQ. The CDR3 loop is CASSLEGVGEQYF. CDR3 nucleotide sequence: TGCGCCAGCAGCTTGGAGGGGGTGGGAGAGCAGTACTTC.

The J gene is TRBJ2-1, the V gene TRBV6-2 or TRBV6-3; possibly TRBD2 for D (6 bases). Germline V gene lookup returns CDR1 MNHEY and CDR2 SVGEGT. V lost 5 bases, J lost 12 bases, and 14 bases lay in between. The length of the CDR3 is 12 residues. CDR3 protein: CASSIGGRAQFF. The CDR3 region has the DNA TGTGCCAGCAGTATCGGGGGAAGGGCGCAGTTCTTC.

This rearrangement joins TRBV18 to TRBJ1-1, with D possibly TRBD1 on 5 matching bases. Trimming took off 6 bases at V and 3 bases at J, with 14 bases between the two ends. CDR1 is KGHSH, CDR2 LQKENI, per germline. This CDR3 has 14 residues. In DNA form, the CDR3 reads TGTGCCAGCTCCCCGACAGTATTTGACACTGAAGCTTTCTTT. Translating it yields CASSPTVFDTEAFF.

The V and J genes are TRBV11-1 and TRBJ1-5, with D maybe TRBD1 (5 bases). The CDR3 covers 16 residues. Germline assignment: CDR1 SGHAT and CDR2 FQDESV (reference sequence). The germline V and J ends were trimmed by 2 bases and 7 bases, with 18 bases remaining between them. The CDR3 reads CASSLIRGSDLQPQHF. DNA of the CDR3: TGTGCCAGCAGCTTAATCCGGGGGTCCGACTTGCAGCCCCAGCATTTT.

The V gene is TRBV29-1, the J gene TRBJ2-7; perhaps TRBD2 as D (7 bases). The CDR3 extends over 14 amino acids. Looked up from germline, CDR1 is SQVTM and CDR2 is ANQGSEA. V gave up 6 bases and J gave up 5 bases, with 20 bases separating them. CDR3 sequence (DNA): TGCAGCGTCCTTGGGTCCCGGGGGGCCGACGAGCAGTACTTC. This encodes CSVLGSRGADEQYF.

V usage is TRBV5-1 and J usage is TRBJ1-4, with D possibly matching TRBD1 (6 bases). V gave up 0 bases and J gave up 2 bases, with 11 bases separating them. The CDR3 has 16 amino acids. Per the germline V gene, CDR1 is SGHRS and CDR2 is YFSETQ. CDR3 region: CASSLAGGQTNEKLFF. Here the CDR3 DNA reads TGCGCCAGCAGCTTGGCCGGGGGGCAGACTAATGAAAAACTGTTTTTT.

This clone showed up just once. This CDR3 is CAIGADSYEQYF. The CDR3 bases are TGTGCCATCGGGGCCGATTCCTACGAGCAGTACTTC. The chain joins TRBV10-3 to TRBJ2-7, with D perhaps TRBD1 (5 bases). Trimming pared 8 bases from V and 1 base from J, leaving 9 bases between. The CDR3 consists of 12 residues. Per the germline V gene, CDR1 is ENHRY and CDR2 is SYGVKD.

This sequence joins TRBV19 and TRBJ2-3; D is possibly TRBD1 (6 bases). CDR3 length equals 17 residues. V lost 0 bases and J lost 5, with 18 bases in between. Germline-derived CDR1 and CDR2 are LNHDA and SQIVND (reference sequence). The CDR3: CASSIDWTAAAQDTQYF. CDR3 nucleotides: TGTGCCAGTAGTATAGACTGGACAGCGGCTGCCCAAGATACGCAGTATTTT.

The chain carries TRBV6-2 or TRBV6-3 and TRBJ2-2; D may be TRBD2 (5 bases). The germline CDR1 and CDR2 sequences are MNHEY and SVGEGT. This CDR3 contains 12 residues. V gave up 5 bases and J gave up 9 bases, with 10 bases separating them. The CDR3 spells CASSKTRRELFF. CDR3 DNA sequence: TGTGCCAGCAGTAAAACTAGGAGGGAGCTGTTTTTT.

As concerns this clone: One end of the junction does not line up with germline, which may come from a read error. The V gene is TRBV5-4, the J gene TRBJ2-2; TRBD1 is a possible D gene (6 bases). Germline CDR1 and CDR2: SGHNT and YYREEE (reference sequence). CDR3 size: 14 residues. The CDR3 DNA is TGTGCCAGCAGCTTAACAGGGAACCCCGGGGAGCTGTTTTTT. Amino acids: CASSLTGNPGELFF. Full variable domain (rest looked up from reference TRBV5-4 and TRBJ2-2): ETGVTQSPTHLIKTRGQQVTLRCSSQSGHNTVSWYQQALGQGPQFIFQYYREEENGRGNFPPRFSGLQFPNYSSELNVNALELDDSALYLCASSLTGNPGELFFGEGSRLTVL.

The CDR3 is CASSLVTGGADTQYF. CDR3 coding DNA: TGTGCCAGCAGCCTAGTTACAGGGGGCGCGGATACGCAGTATTTT. The gene calls are TRBV7-8 and TRBJ2-3; 9 bases fit TRBD1. The germline CDR1 and CDR2 sequences are SGHVS and FQNEAQ. This CDR3 has 15 residues. The V segment lost 5 bases and the J segment 6 bases; nucleotides outside the gene matches: 9. The whole variable domain, remainder taken from reference TRBV7-8 and TRBJ2-3, is GAGVSQSPRYKVAKRGQDVALRCDPISGHVSLFWYQQALGQGPEFLTYFQNEAQLDKSGLPSDRFFAERPEGSVSTLKIQRTQQEDSAVYLCASSLVTGGADTQYFGPGTRLTVL.

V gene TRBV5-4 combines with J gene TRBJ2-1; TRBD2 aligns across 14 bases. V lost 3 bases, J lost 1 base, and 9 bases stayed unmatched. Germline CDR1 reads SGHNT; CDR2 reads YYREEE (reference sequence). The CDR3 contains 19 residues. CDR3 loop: CASSSPGTSGSGSYNEQFF. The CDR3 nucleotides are TGTGCCAGCAGCTCCCCTGGGACTAGCGGGAGTGGGTCCTACAATGAGCAGTTCTTC.

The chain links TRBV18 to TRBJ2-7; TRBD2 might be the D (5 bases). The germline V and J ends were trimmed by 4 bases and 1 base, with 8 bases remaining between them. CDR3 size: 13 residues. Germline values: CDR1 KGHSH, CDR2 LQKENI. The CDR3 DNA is TGTGCCAGCTCACGGACTCTATCCTACGAGCAGTACTTC. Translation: CASSRTLSYEQYF.

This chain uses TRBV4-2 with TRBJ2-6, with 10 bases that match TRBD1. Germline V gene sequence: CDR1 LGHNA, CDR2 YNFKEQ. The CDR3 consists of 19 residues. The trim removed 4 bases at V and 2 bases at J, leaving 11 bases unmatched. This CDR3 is CASSLLEDRGSAGANVLTF. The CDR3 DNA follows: TGTGCCAGCAGCCTCCTTGAGGACAGGGGGTCGGCTGGGGCCAACGTCCTGACTTTC.